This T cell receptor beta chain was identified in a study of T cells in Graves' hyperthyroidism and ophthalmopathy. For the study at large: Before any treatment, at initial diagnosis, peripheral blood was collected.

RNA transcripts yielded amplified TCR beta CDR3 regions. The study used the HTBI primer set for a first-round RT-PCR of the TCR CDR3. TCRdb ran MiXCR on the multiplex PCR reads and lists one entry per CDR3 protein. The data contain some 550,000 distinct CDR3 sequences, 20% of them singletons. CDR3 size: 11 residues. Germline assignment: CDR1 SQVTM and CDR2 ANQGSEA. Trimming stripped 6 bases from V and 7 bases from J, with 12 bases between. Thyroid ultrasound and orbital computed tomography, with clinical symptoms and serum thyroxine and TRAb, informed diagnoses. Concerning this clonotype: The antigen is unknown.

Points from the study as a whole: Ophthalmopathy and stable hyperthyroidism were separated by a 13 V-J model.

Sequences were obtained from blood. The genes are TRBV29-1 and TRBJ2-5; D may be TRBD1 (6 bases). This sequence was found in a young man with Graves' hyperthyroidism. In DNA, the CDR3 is TGCAGCGTCGAGGGGGTCGGGACCCAGTACTTC. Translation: CSVEGVGTQYF.